A selection of T cell receptor beta chains follows, all from one sample in a study of T cell responses to AZD1222 COVID-19 vaccine. Sequencing used immunoSEQ multiplex PCR; TCRdb keeps in-frame clones, though not all of them. Of some 150,000 clones listed, around 90% are singletons. The source was peripheral blood, collected on day 0 of AZD1222 vaccination. These TCRs come from an adult in good health. CDR3s include the opening cysteine and the closing phenylalanine or tryptophan. D genes are given only for firm matches. Size is stated for part of the rows, as once, few or many counts, or as a class when the clone is expanded.

.	TRBV9	.	TRBJ1-1	CASSVKSGGASWTEAFF	TGTGCCAGCAGCGTAAAATCGGGCGGGGCGTCGTGGACTGAAGCTTTCTTT
.	TRBV5-1	.	TRBJ1-1	CASSPGHSNTEAFF	TGCGCCAGCAGCCCGGGACACTCGAACACTGAAGCTTTCTTT
.	TRBV11-2	once	TRBJ2-7	CASSLYAEQYF	TGTGCCAGCAGCTTATATGCTGAGCAGTACTTC
.	TRBV25-1	.	TRBJ2-7	CASSEYGGYEQYF	TGTGCCAGCAGTGAATATGGGGGCTACGAGCAGTACTTC
.	TRBV20-1	few	TRBJ2-7	CSASPAGPIKGQYF	TGCAGTGCTAGTCCGGCAGGTCCCATAAAGGGGCAGTACTTC
TRBD2	TRBV7-2	.	TRBJ2-2	CASSTQVGLAGNTGELFF	TGTGCCAGCAGCACCCAAGTCGGACTAGCGGGAAACACCGGGGAGCTGTTTTTT
TRBD1	TRBV7-8	once	TRBJ1-6	CASSTPGQGNSPLHF	TGTGCCAGCAGCACCCCGGGACAGGGTAATTCACCCCTCCACTTT
TRBD2	TRBV7-9	.	TRBJ2-3	CASSLAFAGGDTQYF	TGTGCCAGCAGCTTAGCCTTCGCGGGAGGAGATACGCAGTATTTT
.	TRBV6-2/TRBV6-3	few	TRBJ1-2	CASSYSGYGYTF	TGTGCCAGCAGTTACTCAGGGTATGGCTACACCTTC
TRBD1	TRBV25-1	.	TRBJ1-2	CASSAQGALGGYTF	TGTGCCAGCAGTGCGCAGGGGGCCCTTGGTGGCTACACCTTC
TRBD1	TRBV15	.	TRBJ2-2	CATSTGTVTTGELFF	TGTGCCACCAGCACCGGGACAGTCACTACCGGGGAGCTGTTTTTT
TRBD2	TRBV28	.	TRBJ2-7	CASTRTSGIIEQYF	TGTGCCAGCACCCGGACTAGCGGGATAATCGAGCAGTACTTC
.	TRBV29-1	.	TRBJ1-4	CSVVGLTKELFF	TGCAGCGTTGTAGGCCTTACGAAAGAACTGTTTTTT
.	TRBV27	.	TRBJ2-1	CASSGSYNEQFF	TGTGCCAGCAGTGGCTCCTACAATGAGCAGTTCTTC
.	TRBV5-1	once	TRBJ1-1	CASSLSPGSNTEAFF	TGCGCCAGCAGCTTGTCCCCAGGGAGTAACACTGAAGCTTTCTTT
.	TRBV19	.	TRBJ2-1	CASSIGTGEQFF	TGTGCCAGTAGTATAGGCACCGGTGAGCAGTTCTTC
TRBD1	TRBV4-1	.	TRBJ2-7	CASSQRESGTGGSYEQYF	TGCGCCAGCAGCCAAAGAGAGTCCGGGACAGGGGGTTCCTACGAGCAGTACTTC
.	TRBV7-9	.	TRBJ2-2	CASSKQGRVTGELFF	TGTGCCAGCAGCAAACAGGGGAGGGTCACCGGGGAGCTGTTTTTT
.	TRBV28	.	TRBJ1-6	CASKTGTLLNSPLHF	TGTGCCAGCAAAACCGGGACGCTCCTTAATTCACCCCTCCACTTT
.	TRBV3-1/TRBV3-2	.	TRBJ2-7	CASSQAPGSSYEQYF	TGTGCCAGCAGCCAAGCCCCGGGGTCCTCCTACGAGCAGTACTTC
.	TRBV24-1	.	TRBJ2-1	CATSDFRSRSDNEQFF	TGTGCCACCAGTGATTTTCGGTCTCGGTCAGACAATGAGCAGTTCTTC
.	TRBV20-1	.	TRBJ2-7	CSASNLYEQYF	TGCAGTGCTAGTAACCTTTACGAGCAGTACTTC
TRBD1	TRBV11-2	.	TRBJ2-7	CASSLDAPGQGTYEQYF	TGTGCCAGCAGCTTAGATGCACCGGGACAGGGAACCTACGAGCAGTACTTC
.	TRBV19	.	TRBJ2-2	CASSIWSFAGELFF	TGTGCCAGTAGTATATGGAGTTTCGCCGGGGAGCTGTTTTTT
.	TRBV5-8	.	TRBJ2-3	CASSTSTDTQYF	TGTGCCAGCAGCACAAGCACAGATACGCAGTATTTT
.	TRBV7-9	.	TRBJ2-7	CASSLVSYEQYF	TGTGCCAGCAGCTTAGTATCCTACGAGCAGTACTTC
TRBD1	TRBV6-1	few	TRBJ1-1	CASSEGEGGYGEAFF	TGTGCCAGCAGTGAAGGGGAAGGGGGCTATGGTGAAGCTTTCTTT
.	TRBV14	.	TRBJ1-6	CASSQDTGSSYNSPLHF	TGTGCCAGCAGCCAAGATACAGGGAGCTCCTATAATTCACCCCTCCACTTT